This T cell receptor beta chain was obtained from a study of T cell responses to AZD1222 COVID-19 vaccine. General observations from the study: White British people made up most donors, females outnumbered males, and clonal diversity was possibly underestimated.

This table comes from immunoSEQ multiplex PCR, and its TCRdb copy is limited to in-frame clones, with some not included. The sample holds 120,000 to 150,000 clones, about nine tenths seen once. CDR1 and CDR2 from the germline V gene are SGHRS and YFSETQ. Deletions cut 1 base from V and 4 bases from J, with 8 bases between. This CDR3 has 13 amino acids. A note on this clone: Its antigen remains unidentified.

The starting material was peripheral blood, obtained on day 0 of AZD1222 vaccination. This receptor was taken from an adult in good health. This chain uses TRBV5-1 with TRBJ1-2; maybe TRBD1 (6 bases). CDR3 bases: TGCGCCAGCAGCTTGACAGGGTTCTATGGCTACACCTTC. Residues: CASSLTGFYGYTF.